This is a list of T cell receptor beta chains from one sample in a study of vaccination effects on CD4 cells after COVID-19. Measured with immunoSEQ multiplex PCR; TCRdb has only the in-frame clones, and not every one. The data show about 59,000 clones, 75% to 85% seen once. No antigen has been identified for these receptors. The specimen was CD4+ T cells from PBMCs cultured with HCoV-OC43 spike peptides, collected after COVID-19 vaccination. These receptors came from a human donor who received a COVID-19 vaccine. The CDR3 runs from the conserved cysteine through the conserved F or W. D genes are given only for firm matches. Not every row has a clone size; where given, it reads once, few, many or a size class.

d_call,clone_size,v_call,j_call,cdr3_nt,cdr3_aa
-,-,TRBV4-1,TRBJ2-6,TGCGCCAGCAGCCAAGGACAGAGCTCTGGGGCCAACGTCCTGACTTTC,CASSQGQSSGANVLTF
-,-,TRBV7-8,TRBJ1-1,TGTGCCAGCAGCTTTAGTTTCCAAGGGGATAGAGCTTTCTTT,CASSFSFQGDRAFF
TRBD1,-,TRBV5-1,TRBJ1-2,TGCGCCAGCAGCGAGGGGACAGAGAACTATGGCTACACCTTC,CASSEGTENYGYTF
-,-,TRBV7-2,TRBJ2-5,TGTGCCAGCAGCTTAGAGGCGGGGAGGACCCAGTACTTC,CASSLEAGRTQYF
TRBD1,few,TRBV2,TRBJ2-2,TGTGCCAGCAGTCAAGACAGGGACACCGGGGAGCTGTTTTTT,CASSQDRDTGELFF
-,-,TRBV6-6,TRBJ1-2,TGTGCCAGCAGTTACAGTGAGGGGCCCTGGGGGTATGGCTACACCTTC,CASSYSEGPWGYGYTF
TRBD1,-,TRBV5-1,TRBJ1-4,TGCGCCAGCAGCCTTTTGGGACAGGCTAATGAAAAACTGTTTTTT,CASSLLGQANEKLFF
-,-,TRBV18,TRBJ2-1,TGTGCCAGCTCACCACCGGCGGTCATTCGGTACAATGAGCAGTTCTTC,CASSPPAVIRYNEQFF
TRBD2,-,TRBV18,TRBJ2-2,TGTGCCAGCTCACCACCGAAGGGGACTAGCGGCACCGGGGAGCTGTTTTTT,CASSPPKGTSGTGELFF
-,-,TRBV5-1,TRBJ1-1,TGCGCCAGCAGCTCGGATGGCGGTAACACTGAAGCTTTCTTT,CASSSDGGNTEAFF
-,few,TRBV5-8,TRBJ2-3,TGTGCCAGCAGCTTGGAGGGCGCCGGCTCGATTCGCAACACGCAGTATTTT,CASSLEGAGSIRNTQYF
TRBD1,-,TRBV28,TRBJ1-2,TGTGCCAGCAGTTTACAGGGGGCGTCCTATGGCTACACCTTC,CASSLQGASYGYTF
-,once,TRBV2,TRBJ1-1,TGTGCCAGCAGTCTACAGGGTGGGAACACTGAAGCTTTCTTT,CASSLQGGNTEAFF
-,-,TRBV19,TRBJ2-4,TGTGCCAGTAGTATCGACAGGACCAAAAACATTCAGTACTTC,CASSIDRTKNIQYF
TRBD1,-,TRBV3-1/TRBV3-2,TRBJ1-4,TGTGCCAGCCGCGGGACAGGGAAACTGTTTTTT,CASRGTGKLFF
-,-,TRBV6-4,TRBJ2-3,TGTGCCAGCAGTGACGGACCAGGAAGAGGCACAGATACGCAGTATTTT,CASSDGPGRGTDTQYF
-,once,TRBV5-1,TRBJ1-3,TGCGCCAGCAGCTTGCTCCCGGGGGCAGCTGGAAACACCATATATTTT,CASSLLPGAAGNTIYF
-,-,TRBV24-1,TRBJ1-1,TGTGCCACTTCGTCAGGGAACACTGAAGCTTTCTTT,CATSSGNTEAFF
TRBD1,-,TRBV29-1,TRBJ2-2,TGCAGCGTTGGAGGACAGGCCACCGGGGAGCTGTTTTTT,CSVGGQATGELFF
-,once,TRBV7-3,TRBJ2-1,TGTGCCAGCAGCTTAACTGCGGGGTTCAATGAGCAGTTCTTC,CASSLTAGFNEQFF
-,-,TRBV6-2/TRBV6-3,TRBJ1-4,TGTGCCAGCAGTTACGACGCCTCAAATCGGGAAAAACTGTTTTTT,CASSYDASNREKLFF
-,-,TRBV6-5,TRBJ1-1,TGTGCCAGCAGTAAGGGGGGGGACTCGAACACTGAAGCTTTCTTT,CASSKGGDSNTEAFF
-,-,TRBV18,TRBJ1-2,TGTGCCAGCTCATCCTCGGTGGATGGCTACACCTTC,CASSSSVDGYTF
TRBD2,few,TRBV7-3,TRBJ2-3,TGTGCCAGCAGCTTACTAGCGGGGGGGACAGATACGCAGTATTTT,CASSLLAGGTDTQYF
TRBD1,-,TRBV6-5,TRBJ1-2,TGTGCCAGCAGATTAGAACAGGGGAGACATGGCTACACCTTC,CASRLEQGRHGYTF
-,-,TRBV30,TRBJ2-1,TGTGCCTGGAGCTCGGGACTCTACAATGAGCAGTTCTTC,CAWSSGLYNEQFF
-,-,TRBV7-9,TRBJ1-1,TGTGCCAGCAGCTTATTTTCCGTATCGGGGGGCACTGAAGCTTTCTTT,CASSLFSVSGGTEAFF
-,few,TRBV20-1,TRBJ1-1,TGCAGTGCTAGTATCCTGGACACTGAAGCTTTCTTT,CSASILDTEAFF
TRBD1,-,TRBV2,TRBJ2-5,TGTGCCAGCCTCCCTGACAGGGGTTCTGAGACCCAGTACTTC,CASLPDRGSETQYF
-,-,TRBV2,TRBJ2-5,TGTGCCAGCAGTTGGGCTGTCCAAGAGACCCAGTACTTC,CASSWAVQETQYF
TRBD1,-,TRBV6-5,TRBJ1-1,TGTGCCAGCAGTCGGACAGGGGCAATCGGCACTGAAGCTTTCTTT,CASSRTGAIGTEAFF
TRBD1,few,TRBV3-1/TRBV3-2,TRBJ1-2,TGTGCCAGCAGCCAAGGGGACAGCCTCTATGGCTACACCTTC,CASSQGDSLYGYTF
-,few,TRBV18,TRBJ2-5,TGTGCCAGCTCGCTAATCCCAGACAGGACGGAGACCCAGTACTTC,CASSLIPDRTETQYF
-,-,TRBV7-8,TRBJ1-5,TGTGCCAGCAGCGATACTGGCCGGGGCAATCAGCCCCAGCATTTT,CASSDTGRGNQPQHF
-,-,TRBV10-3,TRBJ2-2,TGTGCCATCAGTGACCGGGACGGAAACACCGGGGAGCTGTTTTTT,CAISDRDGNTGELFF
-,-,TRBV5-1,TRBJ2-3,TGCGCCAGCAGCCCGACATTTACAGATACGCAGTATTTT,CASSPTFTDTQYF
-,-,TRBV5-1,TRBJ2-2,TGCGCCAGCAGCCACGGAGGAGGCCCGAACACCGGGGAGCTGTTTTTT,CASSHGGGPNTGELFF
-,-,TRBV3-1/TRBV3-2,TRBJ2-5,TGTGCCAGCGGACCGTACCAAGAGACCCAGTACTTC,CASGPYQETQYF
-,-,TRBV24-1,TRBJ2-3,TGTGCCACCAGTGAACGGGGGGCTACAGATACGCAGTATTTT,CATSERGATDTQYF
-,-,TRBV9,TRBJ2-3,TGTGCCAGCAGCCCCCCGAGGGTCCTTGGCTACACAGATACGCAGTATTTT,CASSPPRVLGYTDTQYF
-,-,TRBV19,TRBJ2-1,TGTGCCAGTAGACCCGGGACCTCCTACAATGAGCAGTTCTTC,CASRPGTSYNEQFF
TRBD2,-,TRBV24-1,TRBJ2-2,TGTGCCACCAGTGTAGGCGGGGGGCCGGACACCGGGGAGCTGTTTTTT,CATSVGGGPDTGELFF
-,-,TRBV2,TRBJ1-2,TGTGCCAGCAGTGGGCAGCAGTCTAACTATGGCTACACCTTC,CASSGQQSNYGYTF
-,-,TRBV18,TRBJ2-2,TGTGCCAGCTCACCATCGACTTCCCCCGCCACCGGGGAGCTGTTTTTT,CASSPSTSPATGELFF
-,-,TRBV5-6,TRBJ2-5,TGTGCCAGCAGCTTGAGGGCAGGAGAGACCCAGTACTTC,CASSLRAGETQYF
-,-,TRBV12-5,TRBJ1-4,TGTGCTAGTGGTTTGGTACAGAGGGGTTTTCTTAGGGCAACTAATGAAAAACTGTTTTTT,CASGLVQRGFLRATNEKLFF
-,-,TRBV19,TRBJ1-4,TGTGCCAGTAGTATATCCCTCCCGGGGCCACCTGAAAAACTGTTTTTT,CASSISLPGPPEKLFF